The next 11 T cell receptor beta chains were all read from a single sample in a study of neurological immune-mediated disorders. As for time point: technical triplicate 3. TCRdb called the 5' RACE reads again in MiXCR, with one record for every CDR3 protein. The table has about 44,000 distinct CDR3 sequences, under 25% seen once; the top ten hold about 4.7%. Source material: PBMCs. These receptor sequences come from a man aged 60 to 75 with HTLV-1-associated myelopathy (HAM/TSP).

This clonotype was recorded many times. The rearrangement links TRBV12-3 or TRBV12-4 to TRBJ1-4; TRBD1 matches 10 bases. This CDR3 is built from 15 residues. V dropped 6 bases and J dropped 5; count of bases not matched to a gene: 6. The DNA of the CDR3 is TGTGCCAGCAGACCCGGGACAGGGGAAAATGAAAAACTGTTTTTT. Translating it yields CASRPGTGENEKLFF.

This clonotype was seen at least ten times. V is TRBV29-1 and J is TRBJ1-2; D not certain. The CDR3 sequence is 15 residues long. V lost 3 bases and J lost 8, with 22 bases in between. Germline assignment: CDR1 SQVTM and CDR2 ANQGSEA. This CDR3 is CSVDVLGSGMGGYTF. The CDR3 DNA reads as TGCAGCGTTGACGTGCTCGGCTCGGGAATGGGGGGCTACACCTTC. Combining the CDR3 with reference TRBV29-1 and TRBJ1-2 gives the whole variable domain SAVISQKPSRDICQRGTSLTIQCQVDSQVTMMFWYRQQPGQSLTLIATANQGSEATYESGFVIDKFPISRPNLTFSTLTVSNMSPEDSSIYLCSVDVLGSGMGGYTFGSGTRLTVV.

In this sample, this clonotype turned up many times. This sequence joins TRBV28 and TRBJ2-7, with D perhaps TRBD1 (6 bases). V was trimmed by 7 bases and J by 4 bases, leaving 11 bases between them. Germline-derived CDR1 and CDR2 are MDHEN and SYDVKM. The CDR3 extends over 12 amino acids. CDR3 residues: CASNRVNYEQYF. The CDR3 region has the DNA TGTGCCAGCAACAGGGTTAATTACGAGCAGTACTTC.

This clonotype showed up many times. The chain joins TRBV7-9 to TRBJ2-7; TRBD1 might be the D (6 bases). V was trimmed by 1 base and J by 3 bases, leaving 13 bases between them. Germline CDR1 is SEHNR and CDR2 is FQNEAQ (reference sequence). CDR3 length: 15 residues. The DNA for the CDR3 is TGTGCCAGCAGCTTAGAAGGCGACAGGCGCTACGAGCAGTACTTC. This translates into CASSLEGDRRYEQYF.

In this sample, this clonotype turned up many times. V usage is TRBV5-1 and J usage is TRBJ2-5; 14 nucleotides line up with TRBD2. CDR1 is SGHRS and CDR2 is YFSETQ in the germline V gene. Trimming at V came to 2 bases and at J to 5 bases, leaving 14 bases not matched to a gene. The CDR3 runs to 19 residues. CDR3 protein: CASSLYWWGLAGDVETQYF. The DNA for the CDR3 is TGCGCCAGCAGCTTATATTGGTGGGGACTAGCGGGAGACGTGGAGACCCAGTACTTC.

This clonotype was counted ten times or more. The chain joins TRBV12-3 or TRBV12-4 to TRBJ2-2, with D maybe TRBD2 (6 bases). CDR3 size: 12 residues. Trimming pared 6 bases from V and 7 bases from J, leaving 9 bases between. The CDR3 region is CASRRGSGELFF. The DNA for the CDR3 is TGTGCCAGCAGGCGGGGCAGCGGGGAGCTGTTTTTT.

V usage is TRBV10-1 and J usage is TRBJ2-1; TRBD1 might be the D (5 bases). The germline V gene has CDR1 WNHNN and CDR2 SYGVQD (reference sequence). The CDR3 length is 14 residues. CDR3 residues: CRSKGSSSYNEQFF. Written as DNA, the CDR3 is TGCCGCAGTAAGGGGTCTAGCTCCTACAATGAGCAGTTCTTC.

This clonotype occurred many times. CDR3 sequence: CASSPGTRGPAFYNEQFF. The DNA of the CDR3 is TGCGCCAGCAGCCCGGGGACTCGCGGGCCGGCCTTCTACAATGAGCAGTTCTTC. V gene TRBV5-1 combines with J gene TRBJ2-1; weak D call: TRBD2 (6 bases). Trimming took off 4 bases at V and 3 bases at J, with 23 bases between the two ends. CDR1 and CDR2 from the germline V gene are SGHRS and YFSETQ. CDR3 size: 18 residues.

This clonotype was seen many times. The chain recombines TRBV5-1 with TRBJ1-1; 9 nucleotides align to TRBD1. Germline CDR1 and CDR2: SGHRS and YFSETQ. The CDR3 contains 12 residues. V gave up 0 bases and J gave up 10 bases; unmatched junction bases: 1. Written as DNA, the CDR3 is TGCGCCAGCAGCTTGGGACAGGGGGTAGCTTTCTTT. Translation: CASSLGQGVAFF.

This clonotype was detected many times. The V call is TRBV12-3 or TRBV12-4, the J call TRBJ1-1; 7 nucleotides align to TRBD1. The junction had 11 bases not matched to a gene; V was cut back by 6 bases and J by 4 bases. The CDR3 covers 15 residues. CDR3 in DNA: TGTGCCAGCAGGGAGATGACAGGGCGGAGCACTGAAGCTTTCTTT. This codes for CASREMTGRSTEAFF.

This clonotype showed up many times. The CDR3: CSARPTGGSSGANVLTF. CDR3 in DNA: TGCAGTGCTAGACCTACAGGGGGGTCCTCTGGGGCCAACGTCCTGACTTTC. This chain uses TRBV20-1 with TRBJ2-6; the match to TRBD1 covers 8 bases. The ends lost 2 bases at V and 0 bases at J; junction bases unmatched: 6. The germline V gene encodes CDR1 DFQATT and CDR2 SNEGSKA (reference sequence). This CDR3 is built from 17 residues.